This TCR beta chain came from a study of shared clonotypes between healthy human individuals. Study at large: Three CD4 naive, three CD4 memory, two CD8 naive and one CD8 memory plate were used per donor. Regarding the study as a whole: The four-donor shared clonotypes exceeded non-shared clonotypes in generation probability, with non-shared ones scoring lower. Sampling covered blood only; tissue repertoires likely differ.

As for this clone: Its antigen is not known.

Germline CDR1 reads LNHDA; CDR2 reads SQIVND (reference sequence). The V gene lost 9 bases and the J gene lost 8 bases, with 19 bases spanning the gap. The CDR3 length is 13 residues. Some clones are missing from TCRdb's copy, which holds only in-frame ones; the method was immunoSEQ multiplex PCR. The table records about 1.5 million clones, 95% to 99% of them present only once. Donors had no recently reported acute infections or vaccinations and were HIV-negative. This sequence was found in a man aged 25 to 40 in good health. The chain employs TRBV19 and TRBJ1-1; D unresolved. Input material: naive CD4+ T cells sorted from blood. The subset was: CD45RA+ positively selected. This chain's CDR3 is CASGRYFESEAFF. CDR3 in DNA: TGTGCCAGCGGACGGTACTTTGAATCCGAAGCTTTCTTT.